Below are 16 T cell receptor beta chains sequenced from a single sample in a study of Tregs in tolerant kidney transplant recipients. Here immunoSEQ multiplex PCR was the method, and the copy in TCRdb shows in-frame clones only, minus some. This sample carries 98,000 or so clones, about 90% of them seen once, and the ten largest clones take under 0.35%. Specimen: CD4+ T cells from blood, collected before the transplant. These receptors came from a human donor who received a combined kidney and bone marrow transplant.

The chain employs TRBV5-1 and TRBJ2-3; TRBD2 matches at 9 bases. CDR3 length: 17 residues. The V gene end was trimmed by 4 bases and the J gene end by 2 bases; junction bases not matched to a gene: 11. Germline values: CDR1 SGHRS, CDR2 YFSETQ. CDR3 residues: CASSQTRLAGNTDTQYF. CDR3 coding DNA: TGCGCCAGCAGCCAAACGAGGCTAGCGGGAAACACAGATACGCAGTATTTT. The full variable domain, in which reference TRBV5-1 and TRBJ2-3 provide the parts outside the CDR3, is KAGVTQTPRYLIKTRGQQVTLSCSPISGHRSVSWYQQTPGQGLQFLFEYFSETQRNKGNFPGRFSGRQFSNSRSEMNVSTLELGDSALYLCASSQTRLAGNTDTQYFGPGTRLTVL.

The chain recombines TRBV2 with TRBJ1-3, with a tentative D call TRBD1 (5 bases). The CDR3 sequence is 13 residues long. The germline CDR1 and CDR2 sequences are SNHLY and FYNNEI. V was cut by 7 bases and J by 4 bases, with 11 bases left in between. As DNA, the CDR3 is TGTGCCAGCAATCAGGGTAAAGGAAACACCATATATTTT. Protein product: CASNQGKGNTIYF.

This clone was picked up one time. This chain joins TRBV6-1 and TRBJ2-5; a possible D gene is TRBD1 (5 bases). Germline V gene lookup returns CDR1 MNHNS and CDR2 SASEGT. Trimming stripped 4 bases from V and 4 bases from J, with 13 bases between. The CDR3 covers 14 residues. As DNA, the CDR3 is TGTGCCAGCAGTGTATCTAGACAGCGAGAGACCCAGTACTTC. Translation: CASSVSRQRETQYF.

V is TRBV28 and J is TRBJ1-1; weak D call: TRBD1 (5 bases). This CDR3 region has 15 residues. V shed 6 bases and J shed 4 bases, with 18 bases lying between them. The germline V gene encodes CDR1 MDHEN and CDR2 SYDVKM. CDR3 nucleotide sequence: TGTGCCAGCAGCTACGGAGGTCGGGGGGGCACTGAAGCTTTCTTT. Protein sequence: CASSYGGRGGTEAFF.

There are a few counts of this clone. The CDR3 region has the DNA TGTGCCAGCAGCAGACTAGCGGGGGCGGAGGGGCAGTACTTC. Residues: CASSRLAGAEGQYF. The chain employs TRBV2 and TRBJ2-7, with TRBD2 matching over 12 bases. Germline V gene data show CDR1 as SNHLY and CDR2 as FYNNEI. This CDR3 has 14 amino acids. Trimming removed 6 bases from V and 9 bases from J; junction bases left unmatched: 9.

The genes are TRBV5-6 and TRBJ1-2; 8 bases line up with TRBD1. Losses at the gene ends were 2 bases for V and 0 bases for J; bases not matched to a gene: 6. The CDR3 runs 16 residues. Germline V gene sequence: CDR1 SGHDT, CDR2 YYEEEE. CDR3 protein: CASSFSGTGPNYGYTF. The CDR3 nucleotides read TGTGCCAGCAGCTTTTCCGGGACAGGCCCTAACTATGGCTACACCTTC.

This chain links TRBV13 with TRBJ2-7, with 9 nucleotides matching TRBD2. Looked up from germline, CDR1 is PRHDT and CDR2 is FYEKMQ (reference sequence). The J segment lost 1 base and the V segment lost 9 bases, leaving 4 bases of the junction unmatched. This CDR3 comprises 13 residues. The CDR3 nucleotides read TGTGCCAGTCGCGGGAGGGTTTCCTACGAGCAGTACTTC. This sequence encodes CASRGRVSYEQYF.

The CDR3 sequence is CASSLGQATEAFF. As DNA, the CDR3 is TGCGCCAGCAGCCTAGGACAGGCCACTGAAGCTTTCTTT. The J gene is TRBJ1-1, the V gene TRBV5-1; TRBD1 agrees at 7 bases. V lost 4 bases and J lost 4; bases outside the gene matches: 4. Looked up from germline, CDR1 is SGHRS and CDR2 is YFSETQ. There are 13 residues in the CDR3. Based on the CDR3 plus reference TRBV5-1 and TRBJ1-1, the full variable domain is KAGVTQTPRYLIKTRGQQVTLSCSPISGHRSVSWYQQTPGQGLQFLFEYFSETQRNKGNFPGRFSGRQFSNSRSEMNVSTLELGDSALYLCASSLGQATEAFFGQGTRLTVV.

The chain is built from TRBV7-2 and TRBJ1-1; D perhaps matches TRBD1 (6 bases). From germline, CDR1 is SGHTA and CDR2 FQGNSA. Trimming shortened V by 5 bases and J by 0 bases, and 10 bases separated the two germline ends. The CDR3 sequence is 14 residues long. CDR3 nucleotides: TGTGCCAGCAGCCCGGGACATTTGAACACTGAAGCTTTCTTT. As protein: CASSPGHLNTEAFF.

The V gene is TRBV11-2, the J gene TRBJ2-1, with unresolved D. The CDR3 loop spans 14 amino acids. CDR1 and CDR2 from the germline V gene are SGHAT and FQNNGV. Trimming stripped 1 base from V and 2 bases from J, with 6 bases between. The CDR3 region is CASSLVPTYNEQFF. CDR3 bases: TGTGCCAGCAGCTTAGTTCCCACCTACAATGAGCAGTTCTTC.

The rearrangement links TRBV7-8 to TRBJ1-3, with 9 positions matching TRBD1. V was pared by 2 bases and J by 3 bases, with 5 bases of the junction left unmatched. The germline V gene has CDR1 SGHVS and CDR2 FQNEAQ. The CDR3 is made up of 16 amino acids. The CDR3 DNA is TGTGCCAGCAGCTTACCGGACAGGGGAGGTGGAAACACCATATATTTT. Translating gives CASSLPDRGGGNTIYF. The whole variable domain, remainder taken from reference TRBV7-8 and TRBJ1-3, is GAGVSQSPRYKVAKRGQDVALRCDPISGHVSLFWYQQALGQGPEFLTYFQNEAQLDKSGLPSDRFFAERPEGSVSTLKIQRTQQEDSAVYLCASSLPDRGGGNTIYFGEGSWLTVV.

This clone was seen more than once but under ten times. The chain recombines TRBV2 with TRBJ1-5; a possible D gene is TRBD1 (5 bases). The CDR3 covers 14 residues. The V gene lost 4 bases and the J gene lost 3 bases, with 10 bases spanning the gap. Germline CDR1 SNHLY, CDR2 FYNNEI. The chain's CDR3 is CASSVRGYNQPQHF. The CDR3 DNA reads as TGTGCCAGCAGTGTGCGGGGGTACAATCAGCCCCAGCATTTT.

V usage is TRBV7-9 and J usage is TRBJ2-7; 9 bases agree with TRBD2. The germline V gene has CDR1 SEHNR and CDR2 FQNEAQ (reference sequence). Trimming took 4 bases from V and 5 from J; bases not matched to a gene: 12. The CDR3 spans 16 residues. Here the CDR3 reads CASSSLGREGSNEQYF. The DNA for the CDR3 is TGTGCCAGCAGCTCCCTCGGGCGGGAGGGATCTAACGAGCAGTACTTC.

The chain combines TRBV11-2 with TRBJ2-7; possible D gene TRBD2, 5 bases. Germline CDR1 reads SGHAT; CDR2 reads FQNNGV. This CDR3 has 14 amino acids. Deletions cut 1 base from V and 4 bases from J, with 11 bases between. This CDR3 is CASSLGGEGYEQYF. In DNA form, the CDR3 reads TGTGCCAGCAGCTTAGGGGGAGAAGGGTACGAGCAGTACTTC.

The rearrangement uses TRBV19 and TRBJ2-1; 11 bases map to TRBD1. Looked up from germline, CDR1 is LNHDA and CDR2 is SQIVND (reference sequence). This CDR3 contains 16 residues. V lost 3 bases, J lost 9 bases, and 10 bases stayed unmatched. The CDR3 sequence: CASSIGGQGAGVEQFF. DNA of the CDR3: TGTGCCAGTAGTATCGGCGGACAGGGGGCAGGGGTTGAGCAGTTCTTC.

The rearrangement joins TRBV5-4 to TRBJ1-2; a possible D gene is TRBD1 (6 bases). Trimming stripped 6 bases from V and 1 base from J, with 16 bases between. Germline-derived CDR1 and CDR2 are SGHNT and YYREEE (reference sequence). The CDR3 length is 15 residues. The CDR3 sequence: CASKDSRSINYGYTF. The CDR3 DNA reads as TGTGCCAGCAAGGACAGTCGCTCTATTAACTATGGCTACACCTTC.